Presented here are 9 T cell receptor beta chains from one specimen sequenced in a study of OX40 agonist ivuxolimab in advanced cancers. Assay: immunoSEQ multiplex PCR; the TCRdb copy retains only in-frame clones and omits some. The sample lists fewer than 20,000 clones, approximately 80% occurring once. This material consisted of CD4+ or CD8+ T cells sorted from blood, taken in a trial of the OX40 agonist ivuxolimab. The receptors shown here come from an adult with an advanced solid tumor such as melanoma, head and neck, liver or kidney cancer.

CDR3 loop: CASSLRGQPQHF. The DNA of the CDR3 is TGTGCCAGCAGTTTAAGGGGTCAGCCCCAGCATTTT. V is TRBV28 and J is TRBJ1-5, with a tentative D call TRBD1 (5 bases). Germline-derived CDR1 and CDR2 are MDHEN and SYDVKM. CDR3 length: 12 amino acids. Between the trimmed V and J ends, which lost 2 bases and 6 bases, there was a span of 5 bases.

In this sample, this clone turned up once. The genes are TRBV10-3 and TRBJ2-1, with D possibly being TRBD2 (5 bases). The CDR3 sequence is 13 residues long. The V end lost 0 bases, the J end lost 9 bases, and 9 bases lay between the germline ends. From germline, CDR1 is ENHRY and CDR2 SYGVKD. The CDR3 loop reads CAISESPGSEQFF. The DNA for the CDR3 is TGTGCCATCAGTGAGTCTCCGGGGTCTGAGCAGTTCTTC.

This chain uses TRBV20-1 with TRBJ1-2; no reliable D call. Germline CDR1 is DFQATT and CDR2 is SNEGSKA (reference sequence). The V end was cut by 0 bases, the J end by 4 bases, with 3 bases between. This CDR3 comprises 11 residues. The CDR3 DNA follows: TGCAGTGCTAGAGAGTTCTATGGCTACACCTTC. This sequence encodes CSAREFYGYTF.

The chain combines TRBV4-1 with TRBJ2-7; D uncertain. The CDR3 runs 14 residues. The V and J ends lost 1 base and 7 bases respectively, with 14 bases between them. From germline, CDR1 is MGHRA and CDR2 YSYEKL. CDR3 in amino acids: CASSQVPSLGEQYF. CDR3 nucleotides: TGCGCCAGCAGCCAAGTCCCGTCTCTCGGGGAGCAGTACTTC.

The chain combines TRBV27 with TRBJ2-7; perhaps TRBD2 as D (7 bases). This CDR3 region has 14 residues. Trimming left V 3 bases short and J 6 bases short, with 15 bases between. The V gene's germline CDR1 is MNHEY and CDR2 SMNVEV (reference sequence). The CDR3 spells CASSFGGRGLEQYF. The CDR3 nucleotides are TGTGCCAGCAGTTTTGGGGGGCGGGGGCTCGAGCAGTACTTC.

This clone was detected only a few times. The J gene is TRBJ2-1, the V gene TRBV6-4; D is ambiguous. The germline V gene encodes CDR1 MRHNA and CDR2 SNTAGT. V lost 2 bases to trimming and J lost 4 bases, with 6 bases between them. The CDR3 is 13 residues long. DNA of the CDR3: TGTGCCAGCAGTGACGGGCAGTACAATGAGCAGTTCTTC. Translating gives CASSDGQYNEQFF.

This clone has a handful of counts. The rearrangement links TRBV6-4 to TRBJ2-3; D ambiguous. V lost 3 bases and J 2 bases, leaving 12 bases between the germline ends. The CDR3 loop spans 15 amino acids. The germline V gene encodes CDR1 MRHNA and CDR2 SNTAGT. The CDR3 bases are TGTGCCAGCAGTGATGAGGCGGCCCTCACAGATACGCAGTATTTT. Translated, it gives CASSDEAALTDTQYF.

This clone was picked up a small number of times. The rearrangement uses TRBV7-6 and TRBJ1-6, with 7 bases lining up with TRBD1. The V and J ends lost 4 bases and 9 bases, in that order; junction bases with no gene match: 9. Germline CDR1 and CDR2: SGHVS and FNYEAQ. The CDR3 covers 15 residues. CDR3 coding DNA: TGTGCCAGCAGCTCGAACCGACAGGGAACTTCACCCCTCCACTTT. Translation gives CASSSNRQGTSPLHF. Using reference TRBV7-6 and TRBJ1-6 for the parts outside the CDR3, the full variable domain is GAGVSQSPRYKVTKRGQDVALRCDPISGHVSLYWYRQALGQGPEFLTYFNYEAQQDKSGLPNDRFSAERPEGSISTLTIQRTEQRDSAMYRCASSSNRQGTSPLHFGNGTRLTVT.

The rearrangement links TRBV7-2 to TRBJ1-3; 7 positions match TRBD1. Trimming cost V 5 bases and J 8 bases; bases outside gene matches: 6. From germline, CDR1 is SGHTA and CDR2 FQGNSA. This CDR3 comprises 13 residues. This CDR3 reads CASSARQGHTIYF. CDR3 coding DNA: TGTGCCAGCAGCGCCCGACAGGGACACACCATATATTTT.